Below are 28 T cell receptor beta chains sequenced from a single sample in a study of breast tumors, draining lymph nodes, adjacent tissues. Samples came from axillary lymph nodes draining the breast cancer. TCRdb itself ran the multiplex PCR reads through MiXCR, one entry per CDR3 protein. The table includes about 100,000 distinct CDR3 sequences, around 20% detected once. The specimen sequenced was axillary lymph node tissue. The receptor source for this set is a female donor with breast cancer. Some clones in this sample may be carry-over from other donors' samples.

This clonotype was picked up many times. The V and J genes are TRBV7-8 and TRBJ2-6; 7 bases are a match to TRBD1. J gave up 0 bases and V 2 bases, and 10 bases lay outside the gene matches. CDR1 SGHVS and CDR2 FQNEAQ come from the germline V gene. The CDR3 loop spans 19 amino acids. This chain's CDR3 is CASSLRPGQSFSGANVLTF. DNA of the CDR3: TGTGCCAGCAGCTTAAGACCGGGACAGTCTTTCTCTGGGGCCAACGTCCTGACTTTC.

In its sample, this clonotype was seen many times. The J gene is TRBJ2-5, the V gene TRBV9; TRBD2 matches 10 bases. The V segment lost 3 bases and the J segment 2 bases; nucleotides outside the gene matches: 4. The CDR3 loop spans 15 amino acids. Germline V gene data show CDR1 as SGDLS and CDR2 as YYNGEE. The CDR3 DNA reads TGTGCCAGCAGCGGGACTAGCGGACTACAAGAGACCCAGTACTTC. Encoded protein: CASSGTSGLQETQYF. Full variable domain (missing parts from reference TRBV9 and TRBJ2-5): DSGVTQTPKHLITATGQRVTLRCSPRSGDLSVYWYQQSLDQGLQFLIQYYNGEERAKGNILERFSAQQFPDLHSELNLSSLELGDSALYFCASSGTSGLQETQYFGPGTRLLVL.

This clonotype was detected once. The chain uses TRBV7-9 and TRBJ2-3; D not resolved. From germline, CDR1 is SEHNR and CDR2 FQNEAQ (reference sequence). The CDR3 loop spans 12 amino acids. V lost 3 bases, J lost 6 bases, and 7 bases lay in between. CDR3 DNA: TGTGCCAGCAGCTTTAATCTGGATACGCAGTATTTT. The encoded protein is CASSFNLDTQYF.

This clonotype was observed many times. The rearrangement links TRBV2 to TRBJ2-5; 10 nucleotides match TRBD2. Germline values: CDR1 SNHLY, CDR2 FYNNEI. The V segment lost 2 bases and the J segment 1 base; nucleotides outside the gene matches: 4. The CDR3 consists of 16 residues. The CDR3 sequence: CASSELASGGQETQYF. As DNA, the CDR3 is TGTGCCAGCAGTGAATTGGCTAGCGGGGGCCAAGAGACCCAGTACTTC.

The sample holds a few counts of this clonotype. The chain has TRBV4-2 and TRBJ2-4; no definite D call. With 1 base removed from V and 3 bases from J, the gap between germline ends came to 7 bases. The CDR3 runs to 14 residues. Germline V gives CDR1 LGHNA, CDR2 YNFKEQ. CDR3 in DNA: TGTGCCAGCAGCCAAGGGCTCGGCAAAAACATTCAGTACTTC. Its protein product is CASSQGLGKNIQYF.

This clonotype was picked up one time. Without the conserved terminal phenylalanine or tryptophan, this CDR3 likely stems from a read error. The genes are TRBV7-8 and TRBJ2-7, with D perhaps matching TRBD2 (5 bases). CDR3 size: 16 residues. V was cut by 6 bases and J by 1 base, with 19 bases left in between. CDR1 is SGHVS, CDR2 FQNEAQ, per germline. CDR3 coding DNA: TGTGCCAGCAGTCGTACCTCCTCGCGGGTATCCTACGAGCAGTACCTC. Protein: CASSRTSSRVSYEQYL.

This clonotype has a count of ten or more. CDR3 residues: CAISVRTGAADTQYF. The CDR3 nucleotides read TGTGCCATCAGTGTTCGGACAGGGGCGGCAGATACGCAGTATTTT. This rearrangement joins TRBV10-3 to TRBJ2-3; 9 bases fit TRBD1. J gave up 4 bases and V 4 bases, and 6 bases lay outside the gene matches. CDR1 is ENHRY and CDR2 is SYGVKD in the germline V gene. This CDR3 has 15 amino acids.

This clonotype was seen many times. The V call is TRBV10-2, the J call TRBJ2-3; a possible D gene is TRBD2 (6 bases). CDR3 size: 15 residues. V shed 2 bases and J shed 1 base, with 10 bases lying between them. CDR1 is WSHSY, CDR2 SAAADI, per germline. The DNA of the CDR3 is TGCGCCAGCAGTGAGGGGCTAGCGCGCACAGATACGCAGTATTTT. It is translated as CASSEGLARTDTQYF.

In this sample, this clonotype turned up many times. The chain combines TRBV5-1 with TRBJ2-2; 13 positions agree with TRBD2. Germline loops: CDR1 SGHRS, CDR2 YFSETQ. This CDR3 spans 16 amino acids. The V and J ends lost 3 bases and 4 bases, in that order; junction bases with no gene match: 3. CDR3 residues: CASSSGLAGSTGELFF. The CDR3 DNA sequence: TGCGCCAGCAGCTCGGGACTAGCGGGGAGCACCGGGGAGCTGTTTTTT.

This clonotype was counted many times. Its ends do not fully match the called genes, so a read error is possible. The chain links TRBV10-1 to TRBJ2-7, with 7 bases fitting TRBD1. This CDR3 has 12 residues. Per germline, CDR1 WNHNN and CDR2 SYGVQD (reference sequence). CDR3 in DNA: TGCGCCAGCAGCGCCACAGGGGCCGCCGAGCACTTC. It codes for CASSATGAAEHF.

This clonotype was picked up many times. This chain joins TRBV7-7 and TRBJ2-2; 8 nucleotides agree with TRBD2. After removal of 2 bases from V and 1 base from J, the junction contained 9 bases not matched to a gene. This CDR3 region has 18 residues. Germline V gene lookup returns CDR1 SSHAT and CDR2 FNYEAQ (reference sequence). The CDR3 is CASSLKAQRGWNTGELFF. The DNA for the CDR3 is TGTGCCAGCAGCTTAAAAGCGCAGCGGGGGTGGAACACCGGGGAGCTGTTTTTT.

A note on this clonotype: A junction end diverges from the germline sequence, so it may reflect a read error. The chain links TRBV27 to TRBJ2-7; D gene uncertain. This CDR3 comprises 14 residues. In germline, CDR1 is MNHEY, CDR2 SMNVEV (reference sequence). In DNA, the CDR3 is TGTGTCAGCAGTTTAACGTTGGGTTACAACGAGCAGTACTTC. This sequence encodes CVSSLTLGYNEQYF.

This clonotype appeared many times. The J gene is TRBJ1-2, the V gene TRBV7-9; 9 bases fit TRBD1. This CDR3 is built from 15 residues. The V gene's germline CDR1 is SEHNR and CDR2 FQNEAQ (reference sequence). With 5 bases clipped from V and 6 bases from J, the junction kept 10 bases outside the gene matches. CDR3 nucleotide sequence: TGTGCCAGCAGCATAGGACGGGACAGGGTTAATGGCTACACCTTC. Protein product: CASSIGRDRVNGYTF.

The sample holds many counts of this clonotype. This sequence joins TRBV27 and TRBJ1-6, with D perhaps TRBD1 (6 bases). CDR1 is MNHEY, CDR2 SMNVEV, per germline (reference sequence). Trimming took 8 bases from V and 9 from J, leaving 20 bases between them. CDR3 length: 15 residues. CDR3 loop: CASGRGVEFASPLHF. CDR3 in DNA: TGTGCCAGCGGCAGGGGTGTAGAGTTTGCTTCACCCCTCCACTTT.

For this clonotype: This could be a read error, since a much larger clone is one nucleotide away. J is TRBJ2-1 and V is TRBV5-1; 7 bases are shared with TRBD1. The germline CDR1 and CDR2 sequences are SGHRS and YFSETQ. The length of the CDR3 is 18 residues. CDR3: CASSLRVGGKPTYNGQFF. Here the CDR3 DNA reads TGCGCCAGCAGCTTGAGGGTAGGGGGCAAACCAACCTACAATGGGCAGTTCTTC. The full variable domain, in which reference TRBV5-1 and TRBJ2-1 provide the parts outside the CDR3, is KAGVTQTPRYLIKTRGQQVTLSCSPISGHRSVSWYQQTPGQGLQFLFEYFSETQRNKGNFPGRFSGRQFSNSRSEMNVSTLELGDSALYLCASSLRVGGKPTYNGQFFGPGTRLTVL.

This clonotype was picked up many times. This chain uses TRBV7-9 with TRBJ1-2; D is unresolved. The CDR3 contains 14 residues. The V end was cut by 1 base, the J end by 3 bases, with 9 bases between. From germline, CDR1 is SEHNR and CDR2 FQNEAQ (reference sequence). CDR3: CASSLGVLYYGYTF. The CDR3 DNA follows: TGTGCCAGCAGCTTAGGGGTGCTATACTATGGCTACACCTTC.

The chain recombines TRBV9 with TRBJ2-4, with a tentative D call TRBD1 (6 bases). Looked up from germline, CDR1 is SGDLS and CDR2 is YYNGEE. This CDR3 spans 16 amino acids. V dropped 3 bases and J dropped 1 base, with 14 bases sitting between them. CDR3 sequence: CASSDGGQLAKNIQYF. CDR3 bases: TGTGCCAGCAGCGATGGGGGACAATTGGCCAAAAACATTCAGTACTTC.

In its sample, this clonotype was seen many times. The chain employs TRBV20-1 and TRBJ1-5, with D possibly matching TRBD1 (6 bases). V gave up 7 bases and J gave up 7 bases, with 20 bases separating them. Per germline, CDR1 DFQATT and CDR2 SNEGSKA (reference sequence). The CDR3 spans 14 residues. The CDR3 DNA sequence: TGCAGTGTACCCGAAGGGGGGGTGGGCCAGCCCCAGCATTTT. The encoded protein is CSVPEGGVGQPQHF.

Notes on this clonotype: This may stem from a read error, because a much larger clone lies one nucleotide away. The V gene is TRBV6-1, the J gene TRBJ2-7; no clear D. The CDR3 extends over 14 amino acids. CDR1 MNHNS and CDR2 SASEGT come from the germline V gene. The ends were cut back, 8 bases at V and 6 bases at J, with 20 bases in the middle. In DNA form, the CDR3 reads TGTGCCAGCCAGTTCGAGGTATTCGGTGGCGAGCAGTACTTC. It encodes CASQFEVFGGEQYF.

The table lists this clonotype with many counts. The genes are TRBV4-2 and TRBJ2-5, with 9 bases identical to TRBD2. The CDR3 extends over 14 amino acids. Losses at the gene ends were 6 bases for V and 5 bases for J; bases not matched to a gene: 7. Per the germline V gene, CDR1 is LGHNA and CDR2 is YNFKEQ. CDR3 nucleotides: TGTGCCAGCAGTAGCGGGGGCCTCATGGAGACCCAGTACTTC. As protein: CASSSGGLMETQYF.

This clonotype was found many times. The chain uses TRBV7-3 and TRBJ1-2; 10 bases agree with TRBD1. Germline CDR1 and CDR2: SGHTA and FQGTGA. With 5 bases clipped from V and 6 bases from J, the junction kept 3 bases outside the gene matches. The CDR3 has 13 amino acids. The CDR3 is CASSAGTGDGYTF. In nucleotides, the CDR3 is TGTGCCAGCAGCGCGGGGACAGGGGATGGCTACACCTTC.

This clonotype was counted only a few times. A clone one base away is much larger, so this may be a read error. Without the conserved terminal phenylalanine or tryptophan, this CDR3 likely stems from a read error. The chain links TRBV5-8 to TRBJ1-2; 11 bases fit TRBD1. The CDR3 loop spans 13 amino acids. V lost 7 bases, J lost 7 bases, and 6 bases stayed unmatched. The germline V gene has CDR1 SGHTS and CDR2 YDEGEE. CDR3 sequence (DNA): TGTGCCAGCGTCACCGGGACAGGGGGTGGCTACACCTCC. Its protein product is CASVTGTGGGYTS.

There are many counts of this clonotype. The chain carries TRBV2 and TRBJ1-5; D remains unclear. CDR3 length: 13 residues. Germline loops: CDR1 SNHLY, CDR2 FYNNEI. Trimming cost V 9 bases and J 4 bases, with 13 bases left between them. The CDR3 sequence: CASKVGENQPQHF. CDR3 in DNA: TGTGCCAGTAAGGTAGGCGAAAATCAGCCCCAGCATTTT.

For this clonotype: Relative to the germline gene, one junction end is altered; a read error may explain this. This sequence joins TRBV11-2 and TRBJ2-5; the D gene could be TRBD1 or TRBD2 (5 bases each). The CDR3 length is 15 residues. In germline, CDR1 is SGHAT, CDR2 FQNNGV. CDR3 bases: TGTACCAGCAGCCAAGAGGGACGGCTCGGAGAGACCCAGTACTTC. Translated: CTSSQEGRLGETQYF.

This chain links TRBV9 with TRBJ1-1; 7 nucleotides align to TRBD1. The CDR3 covers 18 residues. Losses at the gene ends were 4 bases for V and 1 base for J; bases not matched to a gene: 16. Germline V gene lookup returns CDR1 SGDLS and CDR2 YYNGEE. The CDR3 sequence is CASSLTTGNNIGNTEAFF. The DNA for the CDR3 is TGTGCCAGCAGCCTCACGACAGGGAATAACATAGGGAACACTGAAGCTTTCTTT. The whole variable domain, filled in from reference TRBV9 and TRBJ1-1, reads DSGVTQTPKHLITATGQRVTLRCSPRSGDLSVYWYQQSLDQGLQFLIQYYNGEERAKGNILERFSAQQFPDLHSELNLSSLELGDSALYFCASSLTTGNNIGNTEAFFGQGTRLTVV.

This clonotype was recorded many times. The genes are TRBV7-8 and TRBJ1-5, with TRBD1 matching over 10 bases. CDR1 is SGHVS, CDR2 FQNEAQ, per germline. CDR3 length: 16 residues. V was pared by 5 bases and J by 2 bases, with 6 bases of the junction left unmatched. Written as DNA, the CDR3 is TGTGCCAGCAGCCTCGACAGGGGGCTAGGCAATCAGCCCCAGCATTTT. Protein: CASSLDRGLGNQPQHF.

In this sample, this clonotype turned up many times. The chain combines TRBV2 with TRBJ1-6, with TRBD1 as a possible D gene (5 bases). The CDR3 loop spans 15 amino acids. Trimming took off 4 bases at V and 9 bases at J, with 16 bases between the two ends. Germline CDR1 and CDR2: SNHLY and FYNNEI. This CDR3 reads CASSGGRDGTSPLHF. CDR3 nucleotides: TGTGCCAGCAGTGGAGGCAGGGACGGCACTTCACCCCTCCACTTT.

This clonotype came up many times. The rearrangement links TRBV4-1 to TRBJ1-2; no firm D call. This CDR3 contains 15 residues. Trimming shortened V by 6 bases and J by 2 bases, and 16 bases separated the two germline ends. Germline V CDR1 and CDR2: MGHRA, YSYEKL. This CDR3 is CASSLEAQINYGYTF. CDR3 in DNA: TGCGCCAGCAGTCTAGAGGCCCAGATAAACTATGGCTACACCTTC.